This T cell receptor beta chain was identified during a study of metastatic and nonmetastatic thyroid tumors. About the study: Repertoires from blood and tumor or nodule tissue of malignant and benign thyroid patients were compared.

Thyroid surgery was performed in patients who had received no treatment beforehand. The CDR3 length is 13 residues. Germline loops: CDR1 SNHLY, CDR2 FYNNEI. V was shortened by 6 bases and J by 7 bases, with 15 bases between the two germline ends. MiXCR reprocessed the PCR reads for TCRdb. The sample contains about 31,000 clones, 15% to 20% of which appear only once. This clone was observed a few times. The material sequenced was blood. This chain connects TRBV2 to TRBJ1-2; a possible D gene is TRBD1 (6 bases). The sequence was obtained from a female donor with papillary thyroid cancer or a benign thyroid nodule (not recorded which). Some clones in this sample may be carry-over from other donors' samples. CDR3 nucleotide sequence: TGTGCCAGCAGGGGCGGGGGCGTAAGTGGCTACACCTTC. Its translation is CASRGGGVSGYTF.